Shown below are 22 T cell receptor beta chains from a single sample sequenced in a study of blood T cell repertoires in COVID-19. Data came from immunoSEQ multiplex PCR; TCRdb stores just in-frame clones and leaves some out. The sample includes approximately 300,000 clones, around nine tenths of them seen just once. The source material was peripheral blood. These receptors all come from a man in his fifties or sixties with active or convalescent COVID-19.

CDR3 sequence reads: CASSQGQMHQPQHF. DNA of the CDR3: TGTGCCAGCTCGCAGGGACAGATGCATCAGCCCCAGCATTTT. This chain joins TRBV18 and TRBJ1-5; 7 bases are shared with TRBD1. J gave up 5 bases and V 6 bases, and 7 bases lay outside the gene matches. Germline CDR1 is KGHSH and CDR2 is LQKENI. CDR3 length equals 14 residues.

V is TRBV19 and J is TRBJ1-5; possibly TRBD1 for D (5 bases). Trimming pared 5 bases from V and 6 bases from J, leaving 11 bases between. Germline CDR1 is LNHDA and CDR2 is SQIVND (reference sequence). The length of the CDR3 is 13 residues. CDR3 residues: CASSSEGRQPQHF. CDR3 nucleotide sequence: TGTGCCAGTAGTTCGGAGGGGCGTCAGCCCCAGCATTTT. The full variable domain, with the rest looked up from reference TRBV19 and TRBJ1-5, is DGGITQSPKYLFRKEGQNVTLSCEQNLNHDAMYWYRQDPGQGLRLIYYSQIVNDFQKGDIAEGYSVSREKKESFPLTVTSAQKNPTAFYLCASSSEGRQPQHFGDGTRLSIL.

The chain is built from TRBV7-2 and TRBJ2-1, with TRBD2 identical over 11 bases. The germline V gene has CDR1 SGHTA and CDR2 FQGNSA. The CDR3 loop spans 14 amino acids. With 5 bases clipped from V and 8 bases from J, the junction kept 5 bases outside the gene matches. This CDR3 is CASSRGLADDEQFF. The CDR3 bases are TGTGCCAGCAGCCGGGGACTAGCGGACGATGAGCAGTTCTTC.

The chain has TRBV19 and TRBJ2-1; 11 nucleotides line up with TRBD2. CDR3 length: 14 amino acids. CDR1 is LNHDA, CDR2 SQIVND, per germline (reference sequence). V gave up 5 bases and J gave up 11 bases; unmatched junction bases: 8. In nucleotides, the CDR3 is TGTGCCAGTAGTCTCCTGACTAGCGGGACAAAGCAGTTCTTC. This translates into CASSLLTSGTKQFF. Based on the CDR3 plus reference TRBV19 and TRBJ2-1, the full variable domain is DGGITQSPKYLFRKEGQNVTLSCEQNLNHDAMYWYRQDPGQGLRLIYYSQIVNDFQKGDIAEGYSVSREKKESFPLTVTSAQKNPTAFYLCASSLLTSGTKQFFGPGTRLTVL.

The chain carries TRBV5-5 and TRBJ2-1; D is ambiguous. The germline gives CDR1 SGHKS, CDR2 YYEKEE (reference sequence). CDR3 length: 12 residues. The V and J ends lost 2 bases and 7 bases respectively, with 7 bases between them. The CDR3 region is CASSFSQNEQFF. The CDR3 region has the DNA TGTGCCAGCAGCTTTTCACAAAATGAGCAGTTCTTC.

V and J are TRBV28 and TRBJ1-2, with a tentative D call TRBD1 (5 bases). Trimming stripped 4 bases from V and 2 bases from J, with 11 bases between. Germline CDR1 reads MDHEN; CDR2 reads SYDVKM. This CDR3 is built from 14 residues. The DNA of the CDR3 is TGTGCCAGCAGTTCGGACACTCTCAACTATGGCTACACCTTC. Translating gives CASSSDTLNYGYTF.

The V call is TRBV10-1, the J call TRBJ1-2; tentatively, D is TRBD1 (5 bases). Trimming removed 2 bases from V and 6 bases from J, with 10 bases in between. The germline gives CDR1 WNHNN, CDR2 SYGVQD (reference sequence). This CDR3 comprises 13 residues. CDR3 sequence (DNA): TGCGCCAGCAGTGAGGGGGCTGACGATGGCTACACCTTC. Translation: CASSEGADDGYTF.

The genes are TRBV27 and TRBJ2-2; 7 bases are shared with TRBD1. The germline V gene has CDR1 MNHEY and CDR2 SMNVEV (reference sequence). V dropped 3 bases and J dropped 6; count of bases not matched to a gene: 25. The CDR3 loop spans 21 amino acids. CDR3 in amino acids: CASSFDIGGRGFQRDAGELFF. The CDR3 DNA reads TGTGCCAGCAGTTTTGACATTGGGGGCAGGGGGTTTCAACGTGACGCCGGGGAGCTGTTTTTT.

J is TRBJ2-3 and V is TRBV7-9; the match to TRBD2 covers 8 bases. The length of the CDR3 is 16 residues. Per germline, CDR1 SEHNR and CDR2 FQNEAQ (reference sequence). J lost 0 bases, V lost 5 bases, and 7 bases had no gene match. The DNA for the CDR3 is TGTGCCAGCAGCCTTAAACGGGGGGGCAGCACAGATACGCAGTATTTT. Its translation: CASSLKRGGSTDTQYF.

V gene TRBV7-8 combines with J gene TRBJ1-5; 10 bases are a match to TRBD1. Germline V gene lookup returns CDR1 SGHVS and CDR2 FQNEAQ. The CDR3 consists of 15 residues. V gave up 5 bases and J gave up 5 bases; unmatched junction bases: 6. The CDR3 sequence is CASSRLDRGDQPQHF. In DNA, the CDR3 is TGTGCCAGCAGCCGACTGGACAGGGGGGATCAGCCCCAGCATTTT.

The chain links TRBV30 to TRBJ1-1; no clear D gene. Germline assignment: CDR1 GTSNPN and CDR2 SVGIG (reference sequence). The CDR3 is 12 residues long. V was cut by 3 bases and J by 5 bases, with 10 bases left in between. This chain's CDR3 is CAWSAGGTEAFF. The CDR3 coding sequence is TGTGCCTGGAGCGCGGGAGGTACTGAAGCTTTCTTT.

This rearrangement joins TRBV4-1 to TRBJ1-5; no definite D call. Trimming took off 1 base at V and 0 bases at J, with 4 bases between the two ends. Germline loops: CDR1 MGHRA, CDR2 YSYEKL. The CDR3 has 14 amino acids. Here the CDR3 DNA reads TGCGCCAGCAGCCAAGGTAGTAGCAATCAGCCCCAGCATTTT. As protein: CASSQGSSNQPQHF.

The J gene is TRBJ2-3, the V gene TRBV24-1, with a tentative D call TRBD2 (6 bases). Trimming left V 7 bases short and J 1 base short, with 8 bases between. This CDR3 has 13 residues. Looked up from germline, CDR1 is KGHDR and CDR2 is SFDVKD. As DNA, the CDR3 is TGTGCCACCAGGGGGGGTGGCACAGATACGCAGTATTTT. Translated, it gives CATRGGGTDTQYF.

V usage is TRBV7-8 and J usage is TRBJ2-1; tentative D call: TRBD2 (6 bases). The CDR3 contains 14 residues. V was shortened by 2 bases and J by 10 bases, with 15 bases between the two germline ends. CDR1 SGHVS and CDR2 FQNEAQ come from the germline V gene. The CDR3 nucleotides read TGTGCCAGCAGCTTAAGGGGCGGGACGCGGGAGCAGTTCTTC. Translation gives CASSLRGGTREQFF. Variable domain in full (rest from reference TRBV7-8 and TRBJ2-1): GAGVSQSPRYKVAKRGQDVALRCDPISGHVSLFWYQQALGQGPEFLTYFQNEAQLDKSGLPSDRFFAERPEGSVSTLKIQRTQQEDSAVYLCASSLRGGTREQFFGPGTRLTVL.

In nucleotides, the CDR3 is TGTGCCAGCAGGCTCAGGGGGACAGACAATGAGCAGTTCTTC. Its protein is CASRLRGTDNEQFF. The genes are TRBV28 and TRBJ2-1, with 7 bases aligning to TRBD1. The CDR3 contains 14 residues. The V and J ends lost 6 bases and 5 bases, in that order; junction bases with no gene match: 7. Germline V gene data show CDR1 as MDHEN and CDR2 as SYDVKM.

CDR3 nucleotide sequence: TGTGCCAGCAGCCCCACGAACACCGGGGAGCTGTTTTTT. This sequence encodes CASSPTNTGELFF. J is TRBJ2-2 and V is TRBV6-2 or TRBV6-3; no clear D. CDR1 is MNHEY, CDR2 SVGEGT, per germline. The CDR3 is 13 residues long. Trimming left V 6 bases short and J 0 bases short, with 5 bases between.

This rearrangement joins TRBV3-1 (or the pseudogene TRBV3-2) to TRBJ2-7; D uncertain. Germline loops: CDR1 LGHDT, CDR2 YNNKEL (reference sequence). Trimming left V 1 base short and J 4 bases short, with 14 bases between. The CDR3 extends over 15 amino acids. The CDR3: CASSQVASYLYEQYF. The CDR3 region has the DNA TGTGCCAGCAGCCAAGTCGCGTCGTACCTTTACGAGCAGTACTTC.

The chain carries TRBV4-2 and TRBJ1-2; no reliable D call. V lost 1 base and J 4 bases, leaving 10 bases between the germline ends. This CDR3 region has 14 residues. Per germline, CDR1 LGHNA and CDR2 YNFKEQ. The DNA of the CDR3 is TGTGCCAGCAGCCAAGGAGGGAGCCTCTATGGCTACACCTTC. It yields the protein CASSQGGSLYGYTF.

The J gene is TRBJ2-1, the V gene TRBV9, with 11 bases matching TRBD2. J gave up 3 bases and V 2 bases, and 4 bases lay outside the gene matches. Germline CDR1 reads SGDLS; CDR2 reads YYNGEE. The CDR3 loop spans 16 amino acids. The CDR3 DNA reads as TGTGCCAGCAGCGTCTTTACTAGCGGGAGCTACAATGAGCAGTTCTTC. Protein sequence: CASSVFTSGSYNEQFF.

The V and J genes are TRBV20-1 and TRBJ2-1; 11 bases are a match to TRBD2. V dropped 3 bases and J dropped 6; count of bases not matched to a gene: 7. The CDR3 has 15 amino acids. The germline V gene has CDR1 DFQATT and CDR2 SNEGSKA (reference sequence). CDR3 DNA: TGCAGTGCTAGTTGGCCTAGCGGGAGGACCAATGAGCAGTTCTTC. This sequence encodes CSASWPSGRTNEQFF.

The chain recombines TRBV7-2 with TRBJ1-5; D is uncertain. Trimming left V 1 base short and J 0 bases short, with 7 bases between. Germline CDR1 reads SGHTA; CDR2 reads FQGNSA. The CDR3 covers 15 residues. CDR3 in amino acids: CASSLVPGSNQPQHF. For the CDR3, the DNA is TGTGCCAGCAGCTTAGTTCCGGGTAGCAATCAGCCCCAGCATTTT.

This clone has a handful of counts. The genes are TRBV7-2 and TRBJ1-6; TRBD1 matches 7 bases. Germline lookup yields CDR1 SGHTA and CDR2 FQGNSA. The CDR3 loop spans 14 amino acids. The V segment lost 7 bases and the J segment 10 bases; nucleotides outside the gene matches: 10. The CDR3 DNA sequence: TGTGCCAGCACCTCGGGACAGAAGGTCTCACCCCTCCACTTT. Translation: CASTSGQKVSPLHF.